What follows are 18 T cell receptor beta chains derived from one specimen sequenced in a study of TIL therapy for anti-PD-1-resistant metastatic lung cancer. Sequencing used immunoSEQ v3. Sequencing was performed with immunoSEQ multiplex PCR; in TCRdb, only in-frame clones are kept and a portion is missing. The table has about 50,000 clones, just over 85% seen once; the top ten hold around 5.1%. Time point: pre-treatment sample, taken before nivolumab and TIL therapy. The sequencing here drew on blood, taken at baseline. Receptors originate from a person aged 25 to 85 with non-small cell lung cancer.

The chain is built from TRBV19 and TRBJ2-7; tentative D call: TRBD1 (5 bases). Germline V gene data show CDR1 as LNHDA and CDR2 as SQIVND (reference sequence). The CDR3 sequence is 15 residues long. Trimming stripped 2 bases from V and 2 bases from J, with 13 bases between. The CDR3 reads CASSIIGQGPYEQYF. CDR3 bases: TGTGCCAGTAGTATAATAGGGCAGGGCCCCTACGAGCAGTACTTC.

V usage is TRBV12-3 or TRBV12-4 and J usage is TRBJ2-7; D remains ambiguous. Deletions cut 2 bases from V and 2 bases from J, with 7 bases between. The CDR3 spans 13 residues. CDR3 in DNA: TGTGCCAGCAGTTTAAGCCCCCCCTACGAGCAGTACTTC. Amino acid sequence: CASSLSPPYEQYF.

This chain connects TRBV14 to TRBJ2-3, with D possibly being TRBD2 (6 bases). Germline CDR1 SGHDN, CDR2 FVKESK. V lost 1 base and J lost 11, with 19 bases in between. The CDR3 length is 15 residues. The CDR3 nucleotides read TGTGCCAGCAGCCAAGCAGGGCAGGCTGGGGGGATGCAGTATTTT. Its protein product is CASSQAGQAGGMQYF.

V is TRBV7-9 and J is TRBJ2-1; D may be TRBD2 (6 bases). Trimming removed 3 bases from V and 11 bases from J, with 14 bases in between. CDR3 length: 13 amino acids. Germline V lookup: CDR1 SEHNR, CDR2 FQNEAQ (reference sequence). CDR3 nucleotide sequence: TGTGCCAGCAGCTTCTTCGAGGAGGGAAAGCAGTTCTTC. Translation: CASSFFEEGKQFF.

This rearrangement joins TRBV15 to TRBJ1-4; TRBD1 is a possible D gene (5 bases). The V end was cut by 2 bases, the J end by 12 bases, with 10 bases between. The CDR3 is 12 amino acids. Germline V gene data show CDR1 as LNHNV and CDR2 as YYDKDF (reference sequence). CDR3 nucleotides: TGTGCCACCAGCAGACCACCGGGACAACTGTTTTTT. This gives the protein CATSRPPGQLFF.

The chain recombines TRBV5-6 with TRBJ2-7; 10 bases match TRBD2. Germline CDR1 SGHDT, CDR2 YYEEEE. This CDR3 spans 18 amino acids. The V segment lost 1 base and the J segment 3 bases; nucleotides outside the gene matches: 13. CDR3 DNA: TGTGCCAGCAGCTTGTACCGGGCGGGACTAGCGCCCGTCTACGAGCAGTACTTC. This translates into CASSLYRAGLAPVYEQYF. Combining the CDR3 with reference TRBV5-6 and TRBJ2-7 gives the whole variable domain DAGVTQSPTHLIKTRGQQVTLRCSPKSGHDTVSWYQQALGQGPQFIFQYYEEEERQRGNFPDRFSGHQFPNYSSELNVNALLLGDSALYLCASSLYRAGLAPVYEQYFGPGTRLTVT.

This clone is categorized as medium-sized (0.01 to 0.1%). The genes are TRBV4-2 and TRBJ2-1, with 9 bases aligning to TRBD2. V shed 0 bases and J 0 bases; nucleotides not matched to a gene: 3. Germline lookup yields CDR1 LGHNA and CDR2 YNFKEQ. The CDR3 is 17 amino acids. The CDR3 reads CASSQDMTSGSYNEQFF. The CDR3 bases are TGTGCCAGCAGCCAAGATATGACTAGCGGCTCCTACAATGAGCAGTTCTTC.

The chain links TRBV9 to TRBJ1-2, with TRBD1 matching 9 bases. The length of the CDR3 is 16 residues. Germline assignment: CDR1 SGDLS and CDR2 YYNGEE. V lost 3 bases and J lost 4; bases outside the gene matches: 10. As DNA, the CDR3 is TGTGCCAGCAGCGCGGGACAGGGCCCCTCTGGCTATGGCTACACCTTC. Encoded protein: CASSAGQGPSGYGYTF.

For the CDR3, the DNA is TGTGCCACCAGCAGACAGGGAGCTGGCGGGGAGCTGTTTTTT. It translates to CATSRQGAGGELFF. The genes are TRBV15 and TRBJ2-2; possibly TRBD1 or TRBD2 for D (5 bases each). This CDR3 spans 14 amino acids. V lost 2 bases to trimming and J lost 7 bases, with 11 bases between them. Germline values: CDR1 LNHNV, CDR2 YYDKDF (reference sequence). Drawing the rest from reference TRBV15 and TRBJ2-2, the complete variable domain is DAMVIQNPRYQVTQFGKPVTLSCSQTLNHNVMYWYQQKSSQAPKLLFHYYDKDFNNEADTPDNFQSRRPNTSFCFLDIRSPGLGDTAMYLCATSRQGAGGELFFGEGSRLTVL.

The rearrangement joins TRBV10-3 to TRBJ2-2; D not resolved. The CDR3 consists of 16 residues. Trimming shortened V by 0 bases and J by 4 bases, and 12 bases separated the two germline ends. In germline, CDR1 is ENHRY, CDR2 SYGVKD. The CDR3 nucleotides read TGTGCCATCAGTGAGTCGAGTGGGTTGGGCACCGGGGAGCTGTTTTTT. The encoded protein is CAISESSGLGTGELFF.

CDR3 sequence (DNA): TGTGCCAGCAGTTACTCTGGGACAGGGGGTAATCAGCCCCAGCATTTT. Amino acid sequence: CASSYSGTGGNQPQHF. The rearrangement uses TRBV6-5 and TRBJ1-5; 11 nucleotides line up with TRBD1. J lost 4 bases, V lost 0 bases, and 2 bases had no gene match. The V gene's germline CDR1 is MNHEY and CDR2 SVGAGI. This CDR3 region has 16 residues.

V gene TRBV19 combines with J gene TRBJ2-6; 11 nucleotides align to TRBD1. Trimming at V came to 5 bases and at J to 0 bases, leaving 3 bases not matched to a gene. CDR1 LNHDA and CDR2 SQIVND come from the germline V gene (reference sequence). This CDR3 spans 17 amino acids. This chain's CDR3 is CASSADRGRSGANVLTF. Written as DNA, the CDR3 is TGTGCCAGTAGTGCGGACAGGGGGCGCTCTGGGGCCAACGTCCTGACTTTC.

V usage is TRBV19 and J usage is TRBJ1-5, with 11 positions matching TRBD1. CDR1 and CDR2 (germline): LNHDA, SQIVND (reference sequence). The CDR3 has 15 residues. V trimming: 8 bases; J trimming: 8 bases; junction bases outside the gene matches: 11. For the CDR3, the DNA is TGTGCCAGTGGGGGGACAGGGGGGTTCGTTAAGCCCCAGCATTTT. Translated: CASGGTGGFVKPQHF.

V and J are TRBV27 and TRBJ2-7; 9 bases fit TRBD2. V shed 5 bases, J shed 1 base, and the junction held 3 bases outside the gene matches. Germline values: CDR1 MNHEY, CDR2 SMNVEV (reference sequence). The length of the CDR3 is 14 residues. The CDR3 spells CASSEAGGSYEQYF. CDR3 nucleotide sequence: TGTGCCAGCAGTGAAGCGGGGGGTTCCTACGAGCAGTACTTC.

This chain connects TRBV28 to TRBJ1-2, with 11 bases fitting TRBD1. The CDR3 totals 16 residues. J was trimmed by 7 bases and V by 5 bases; bases with no gene match: 12. Germline V gene data show CDR1 as MDHEN and CDR2 as SYDVKM. CDR3 loop: CASSPYRAGTGGGYTF. The CDR3 region has the DNA TGTGCCAGCAGTCCATATCGCGCCGGGACAGGGGGTGGCTACACCTTC.

The table lists this clone with a count of one. The V and J genes are TRBV9 and TRBJ2-2; 9 bases agree with TRBD2. The CDR3 is 16 residues long. V gave up 0 bases and J gave up 7 bases; unmatched junction bases: 7. The V gene's germline CDR1 is SGDLS and CDR2 YYNGEE. DNA for the CDR3: TGTGCCAGCAGCGTAGGGACTAGCGAGTTACACGGGGAGCTGTTTTTT. This sequence encodes CASSVGTSELHGELFF.

The gene calls are TRBV7-2 and TRBJ2-1; D uncertain. CDR1 is SGHTA and CDR2 is FQGNSA in the germline V gene. Trimming removed 4 bases at V and 4 bases at J, with 11 bases between. This CDR3 comprises 14 residues. In DNA form, the CDR3 reads TGTGCCAGCAGCTCAGCGAGAGTTTACAATGAGCAGTTCTTC. It codes for CASSSARVYNEQFF.

The J gene is TRBJ2-2, the V gene TRBV11-2; maybe TRBD2 (6 bases). The CDR3 extends over 16 amino acids. Trimming took off 3 bases at V and 0 bases at J, with 11 bases between the two ends. Germline V gives CDR1 SGHAT, CDR2 FQNNGV. CDR3 protein: CASSFLAEANTGELFF. The CDR3, as DNA: TGTGCCAGCAGCTTTTTAGCGGAGGCGAACACCGGGGAGCTGTTTTTT.